Below, one T cell receptor (beta chain) is given with its context. There are 15 residues in the CDR3. V lost 3 bases, J lost 1 base, and 7 bases stayed unmatched. Germline V lookup: CDR1 SGHKS, CDR2 YYEKEE (reference sequence). The data belong to a study of control samples from healthy donors and cancer patients. TCRdb's copy holds only in-frame clones and misses some; the assay was immunoSEQ multiplex PCR. Of 150,000 to 200,000 clones listed, about 94% are singletons. This chain joins TRBV5-5 and TRBJ2-7; 7 nucleotides agree with TRBD1. Sequencing was carried out using blood. The sequence came from a middle-aged woman in good health. This CDR3 reads CASSSGTVFSYEQYF. CDR3 sequence (DNA): TGTGCCAGCAGCTCCGGGACAGTCTTTTCCTACGAGCAGTACTTC. Looking up the rest from reference TRBV5-5 and TRBJ2-7 gives the full variable domain: DAGVTQSPTHLIKTRGQQVTLRCSPISGHKSVSWYQQVLGQGPQFIFQYYEKEERGRGNFPDRFSARQFPNYSSELNVNALLLGDSALYLCASSSGTVFSYEQYFGPGTRLTVT.